This TCR beta chain was identified during a study of CD8 T cells in Susac syndrome. It was negative isolation that provided the CD8+ and CD4+ T cells, whereas TEMRA cells were enriched by FACS. Trimming cost V 4 bases and J 10 bases, with 14 bases left between them. Germline CDR1 reads LGHDT; CDR2 reads YNNKEL (reference sequence). CDR3 size: 13 residues. Regarding this clonotype: Its antigen is not identified.

Reverse transcription of about 0.45 to 1 ug RNA was performed with random hexamers. TCRdb ran MiXCR on the immunoSEQ multiplex PCR reads and lists one entry per CDR3 protein. The sample includes hundreds of thousands of distinct CDR3 sequences, more than 70% of them seen just once. Study-level results: The authors acknowledged that their TCR sequencing and HLA analysis involved a relatively small number of individuals.

The gene calls are TRBV3-1 and TRBJ2-4; TRBD1 is a possible D gene (5 bases). The clonotype was recovered from a human donor with multiple sclerosis. Sequenced: CD8+ T cells from PBMCs. The CDR3 DNA reads as TGTGCCAGCAGCCTCGATGGGGCGAATATTCAGTACTTC. Amino acid sequence: CASSLDGANIQYF.